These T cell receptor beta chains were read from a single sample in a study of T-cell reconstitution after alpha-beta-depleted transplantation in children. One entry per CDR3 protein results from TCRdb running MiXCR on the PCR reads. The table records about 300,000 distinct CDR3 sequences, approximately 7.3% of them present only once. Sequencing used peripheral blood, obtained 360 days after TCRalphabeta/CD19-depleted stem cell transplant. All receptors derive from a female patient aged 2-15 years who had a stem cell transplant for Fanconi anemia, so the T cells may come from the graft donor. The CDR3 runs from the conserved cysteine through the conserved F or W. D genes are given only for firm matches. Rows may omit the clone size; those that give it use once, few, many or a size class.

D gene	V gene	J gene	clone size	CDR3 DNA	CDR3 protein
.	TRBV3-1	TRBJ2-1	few	TGTGCCAGCAGCCAATCCGGTATGGGACACCGAATGGGCAATGAGCAGTTCTTC	CASSQSGMGHRMGNEQFF
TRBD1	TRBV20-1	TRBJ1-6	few	TGCAGTGCCACGACAGGGACGGGGTATAATTCACCCCTCCACTTT	CSATTGTGYNSPLHF
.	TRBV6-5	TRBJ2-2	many	TGTGCCAGCCGCAAGGAAGGTCCATGGGCCACCGGGGAGCTGTTTTTT	CASRKEGPWATGELFF
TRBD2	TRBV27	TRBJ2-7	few	TGTGCCAGCAAGCAACTAGCGGGAGGGCCGGGCTACGAGCAGTACTTC	CASKQLAGGPGYEQYF
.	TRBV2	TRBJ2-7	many	TGTGCCAGCAAACTAAGGGGGGACTACCACTTAGGGGAGCAGTACTTC	CASKLRGDYHLGEQYF
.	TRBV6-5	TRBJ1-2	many	TGTGCCAGCAGTTACAGAACCGCTAACTATGGCTACACCTTC	CASSYRTANYGYTF
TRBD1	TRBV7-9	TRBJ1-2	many	TGTGCCAGCAGCTTACGGGACAGAGCCTATGGCTACACCTTC	CASSLRDRAYGYTF
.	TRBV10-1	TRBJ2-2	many	TGCGCCAGCATTAGCGACACCGGGGAGCTGTTTTTT	CASISDTGELFF
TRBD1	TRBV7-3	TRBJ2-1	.	TGTGCCAGCAGTCGACAGGGGGCAGTCTACAATGAGCAGTTCTTC	CASSRQGAVYNEQFF
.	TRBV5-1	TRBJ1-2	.	TGCGCCAGCAGCCCGGGGGCTAATCTCGGGAGAGATGGCTACACCTTC	CASSPGANLGRDGYTF
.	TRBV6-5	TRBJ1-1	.	TGTGCCAGCAGTTCTAGGGACGGAAGCTTACTACTAATGAACACTGAAGCTTTCTTT	CASSSRDGSLLLMNTEAFF
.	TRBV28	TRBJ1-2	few	TGTGCCAGCAGTTTACAGGACTATAACTATGGCTACACCTTC	CASSLQDYNYGYTF
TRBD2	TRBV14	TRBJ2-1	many	TGTGCCAGCAGCCAACCGGGACTAGCGGGATTTAATGAGCAGTTCTTC	CASSQPGLAGFNEQFF
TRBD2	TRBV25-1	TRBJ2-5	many	TGTGCCAGCAGTGAACTGAGCGGGGCTCCCCGTGGCGAGACCCAGTACTTC	CASSELSGAPRGETQYF
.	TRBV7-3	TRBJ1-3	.	TGTGCCAGCAGCTTAAATAGGGGAAACACCATATATTTT	CASSLNRGNTIYF
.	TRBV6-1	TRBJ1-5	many	TGTGCCAGCAGTGAAGCGCAATATAGCAATCAGCCCCAGCATTTT	CASSEAQYSNQPQHF
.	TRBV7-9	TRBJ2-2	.	TGTGCCAGCAGCTTTGGGGGGAGTAGCACCGGGGAGCTGTTTTTT	CASSFGGSSTGELFF
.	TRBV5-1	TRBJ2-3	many	TGCGCCAGCAGCTCACTAGCAAGGGATCGGGATACGCAGTATTTT	CASSSLARDRDTQYF
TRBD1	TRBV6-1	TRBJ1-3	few	TGTGCCAGCAGCCGAACGTACAGGGGTTCGCACACCATATATTTT	CASSRTYRGSHTIYF
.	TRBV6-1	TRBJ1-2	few	TGTGCCAGCAGTGAATTATGGGGAATGTATGGCTACACCTTC	CASSELWGMYGYTF
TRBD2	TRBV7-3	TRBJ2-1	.	TGTGCCAGCAGCTTATTTGCTAGCGGGGGGGCGGTGGTCAATGAGCAGTTCTTC	CASSLFASGGAVVNEQFF
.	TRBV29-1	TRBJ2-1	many	TGCAGCGTTTCTCGGTCGGACAATGAGCAGTTCTTC	CSVSRSDNEQFF
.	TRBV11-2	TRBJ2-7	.	TGTGCCAGCAGCTTAGGAGGATGGGGACACCAATCCTACGAGCAGTACTTC	CASSLGGWGHQSYEQYF
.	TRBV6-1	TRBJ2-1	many	TGTGCCAGCAGAGACGGGCCTTACCTATCCTACAATGAGCAGTTCTTC	CASRDGPYLSYNEQFF
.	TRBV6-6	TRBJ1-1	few	TGTGCCAGCACAAGGCAGAACACTGAAGCTTTCTTT	CASTRQNTEAFF
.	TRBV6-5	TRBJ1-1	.	TGTGCCAGCAGTGGGTTTGGGCAAGCTTTCTTT	CASSGFGQAFF
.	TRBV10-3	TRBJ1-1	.	TGTACCATCAGTCCCTACACTGAAGCTTTCTTT	CTISPYTEAFF
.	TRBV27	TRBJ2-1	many	TGTGCCAGCAGTTTTCCGGGCGGGACACTTAATGAGCAGTTCTTC	CASSFPGGTLNEQFF
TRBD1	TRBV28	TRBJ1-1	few	TGTGCCAGCAGTTCTGTTCCCGGACAGGATTACACTGAAGCTTTCTTT	CASSSVPGQDYTEAFF
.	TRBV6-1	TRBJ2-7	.	TGTGCCAGCAGTGAAGGATACCAGGGAGGCTACGAGCAGTACTTC	CASSEGYQGGYEQYF
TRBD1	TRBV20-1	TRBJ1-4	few	TGCAGTGCTAGAGAACAGGGGGCTGTAGGAAAACTGTTTTTT	CSAREQGAVGKLFF
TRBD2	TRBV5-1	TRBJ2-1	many	TGCGCCAGCAGCGCTACCCCGGGACTAACTCTCACCGAGCAGTTCTTC	CASSATPGLTLTEQFF
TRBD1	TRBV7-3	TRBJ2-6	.	TGTGCCAGCAGCGTAGACAGGGCTGGGGCCAACGTCCTGACTTTC	CASSVDRAGANVLTF
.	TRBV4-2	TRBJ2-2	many	TGTGCCAGCAGCCAGGATCGGGTCACCGGGGAGCTGTTTTTT	CASSQDRVTGELFF